This T cell receptor beta chain is from a study of blood T cell repertoires in COVID-19. Study background: Sample material is recorded as cDNA or gDNA derived from T cells, B-cell-depleted T cells, or PBMCs.

Per the germline V gene, CDR1 is LNHDA and CDR2 is SQIVND (reference sequence). The CDR3 covers 14 residues. Trimming cost V 8 bases and J 5 bases; bases outside gene matches: 10. Produced via immunoSEQ multiplex PCR; TCRdb's table is partial and in-frame only. The sample shows a few hundred thousand clones, about four fifths of them seen only once. Among Cohort 3 donors, those recovered had two negative PCRs, clearance, or symptom resolution. The specimen was PBMCs or T cells enriched from blood (not recorded which). The genes are TRBV19 and TRBJ1-2; 8 nucleotides align to TRBD1. The clonotype was recovered from a woman aged 45-60 years who had recovered from COVID-19. The CDR3 region has the DNA TGTGCCAGTCGCCCGGACAGGGCGGGTTATGGCTACACCTTC. Translating gives CASRPDRAGYGYTF.